These 10 T cell receptor beta chains came from one sample sequenced in a study of T cell changes during pregnancy in multiple sclerosis. Clones were read by immunoSEQ multiplex PCR, and TCRdb kept only the in-frame ones, dropping some. The table lists 55,000 to 70,000 clones, 90% of them singletons. The material sequenced was peripheral blood, taken in the first trimester of pregnancy. Receptor source: a female donor in good health, enrolled as a control in a pregnancy study.

The V and J genes are TRBV29-1 and TRBJ2-3, with a weak D call TRBD1 (5 bases). V was clipped by 2 bases and J by 0 bases, with 15 bases between them. Germline assignment: CDR1 SQVTM and CDR2 ANQGSEA. CDR3 size: 16 residues. For the CDR3, the DNA is TGCAGCGTTGAACATACAGGCTCTCCTAGCACAGATACGCAGTATTTT. Amino acid sequence: CSVEHTGSPSTDTQYF.

The V and J genes are TRBV14 and TRBJ1-2, with 8 bases that match TRBD1. The CDR3 loop spans 13 amino acids. V lost 4 bases, J lost 7 bases, and 5 bases stayed unmatched. Looked up from germline, CDR1 is SGHDN and CDR2 is FVKESK. Written as DNA, the CDR3 is TGTGCCAGCAGCCCGGACAGGGCCGTTGGCTACACCTTC. It is translated as CASSPDRAVGYTF.

The rearrangement uses TRBV30 and TRBJ1-2, with D possibly being TRBD1 (5 bases). The length of the CDR3 is 15 residues. Germline CDR1 GTSNPN, CDR2 SVGIG (reference sequence). Trimming removed 2 bases from V and 8 bases from J, with 21 bases in between. CDR3 sequence reads: CAWSSGRAVAVGYTF. In nucleotides, the CDR3 is TGTGCCTGGAGTTCGGGCAGGGCCGTAGCTGTGGGCTACACCTTC.

The chain carries TRBV2 and TRBJ2-7; TRBD2 agrees at 11 bases. The germline V gene encodes CDR1 SNHLY and CDR2 FYNNEI. The CDR3 totals 14 residues. V shed 4 bases, J shed 5 bases, and the junction held 4 bases outside the gene matches. CDR3 sequence reads: CASSVLAGGHEQYF. For the CDR3, the DNA is TGTGCCAGCAGTGTTCTAGCGGGGGGCCACGAGCAGTACTTC.

This clone was observed a single time. V and J are TRBV28 and TRBJ2-4; possible D gene TRBD2, 6 bases. CDR1 and CDR2 from the germline V gene are MDHEN and SYDVKM. The CDR3 has 15 amino acids. V was pared by 5 bases and J by 1 base, with 12 bases between. The CDR3 bases are TGTGCCAGCAGTCGGGAGCCGGGGGCCAAAAACATTCAGTACTTC. Translated: CASSREPGAKNIQYF.

The rearrangement links TRBV7-9 to TRBJ1-2; tentatively, D is TRBD1 (5 bases). V lost 3 bases and J 2 bases, leaving 13 bases between the germline ends. The germline V gene encodes CDR1 SEHNR and CDR2 FQNEAQ (reference sequence). The CDR3 is made up of 15 amino acids. CDR3 in DNA: TGTGCCAGCAGCTTTTTTGCGGCAGGGAACTATGGCTACACCTTC. Translating it yields CASSFFAAGNYGYTF.

V and J are TRBV2 and TRBJ1-5; 11 positions agree with TRBD1. Germline V lookup: CDR1 SNHLY, CDR2 FYNNEI. Trimming removed 5 bases from V and 2 bases from J; junction bases left unmatched: 8. The CDR3 totals 17 residues. This chain's CDR3 is CASSHPPGQGGNQPQHF. CDR3 coding DNA: TGTGCCAGCAGTCATCCCCCGGGACAGGGGGGCAATCAGCCCCAGCATTTT.

This sequence joins TRBV7-2 and TRBJ1-3; a weak D match, TRBD1 (5 bases). Trimming took off 10 bases at V and 7 bases at J, with 23 bases between the two ends. The CDR3 has 15 residues. Germline-derived CDR1 and CDR2 are SGHTA and FQGNSA. The CDR3 loop is CATSPLEGLGNTIYF. The CDR3 nucleotides read TGTGCCACAAGCCCTTTGGAGGGGCTGGGGAACACCATATATTTT.

The chain is built from TRBV6-5 and TRBJ2-3; TRBD2 might be the D (6 bases). This CDR3 has 14 residues. Germline V gives CDR1 MNHEY, CDR2 SVGAGI. With 7 bases removed from V and 0 bases from J, the gap between germline ends came to 11 bases. Here the CDR3 DNA reads TGTGCCAGCATTGGCGGGGCTAGCACAGATACGCAGTATTTT. It codes for CASIGGASTDTQYF.

CDR3 nucleotide sequence: TGCAGCGTTGAAGGTATTAGTCCGGATAGCGGGAGGTACGAGCAGTACTTC. Amino acid sequence: CSVEGISPDSGRYEQYF. This chain links TRBV29-1 with TRBJ2-7, with TRBD2 identical over 10 bases. The V and J ends lost 1 base and 4 bases, in that order; junction bases with no gene match: 13. The germline V gene has CDR1 SQVTM and CDR2 ANQGSEA. This CDR3 has 17 amino acids.